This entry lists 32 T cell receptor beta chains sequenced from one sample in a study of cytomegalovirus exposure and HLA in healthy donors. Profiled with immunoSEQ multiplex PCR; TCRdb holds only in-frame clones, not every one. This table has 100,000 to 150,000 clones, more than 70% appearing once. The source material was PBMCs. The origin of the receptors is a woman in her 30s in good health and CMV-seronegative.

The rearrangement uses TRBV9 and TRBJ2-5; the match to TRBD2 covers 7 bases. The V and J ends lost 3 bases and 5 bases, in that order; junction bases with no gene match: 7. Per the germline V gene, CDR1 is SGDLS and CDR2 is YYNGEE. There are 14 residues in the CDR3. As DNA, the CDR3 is TGTGCCAGCAGCGGATCCGGGGGGAGGGAGACCCAGTACTTC. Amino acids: CASSGSGGRETQYF.

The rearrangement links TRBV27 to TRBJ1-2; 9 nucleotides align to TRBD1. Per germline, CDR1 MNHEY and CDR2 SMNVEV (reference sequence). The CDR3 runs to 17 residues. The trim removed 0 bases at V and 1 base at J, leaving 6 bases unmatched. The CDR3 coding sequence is TGTGCCAGCAGTTTATCAAGAGGGACAGGGATTAACTATGGCTACACCTTC. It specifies CASSLSRGTGINYGYTF.

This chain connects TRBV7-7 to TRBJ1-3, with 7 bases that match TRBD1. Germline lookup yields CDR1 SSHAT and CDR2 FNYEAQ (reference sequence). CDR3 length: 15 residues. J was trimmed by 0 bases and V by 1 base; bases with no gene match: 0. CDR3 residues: CASSLGQGSGNTIYF. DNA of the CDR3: TGTGCCAGCAGCTTAGGACAGGGCTCTGGAAACACCATATATTTT.

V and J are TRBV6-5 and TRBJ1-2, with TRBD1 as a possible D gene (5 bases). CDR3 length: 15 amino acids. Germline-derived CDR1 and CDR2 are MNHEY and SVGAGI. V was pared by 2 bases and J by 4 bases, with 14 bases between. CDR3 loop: CASSYRLWGIYGYTF. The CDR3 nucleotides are TGTGCCAGCAGTTACCGCCTATGGGGCATCTATGGCTACACCTTC.

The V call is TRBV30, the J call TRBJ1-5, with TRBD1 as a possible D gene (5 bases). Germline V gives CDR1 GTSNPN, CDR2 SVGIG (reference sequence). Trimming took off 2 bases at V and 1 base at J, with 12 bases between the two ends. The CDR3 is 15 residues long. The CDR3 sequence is CAWSPTGLSNQPQHF. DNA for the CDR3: TGTGCCTGGAGTCCTACGGGACTAAGCAATCAGCCCCAGCATTTT.

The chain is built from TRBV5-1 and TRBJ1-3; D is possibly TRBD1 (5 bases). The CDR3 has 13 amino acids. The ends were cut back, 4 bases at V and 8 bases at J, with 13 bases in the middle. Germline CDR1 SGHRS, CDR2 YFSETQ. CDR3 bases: TGCGCCAGCAGCCTCGACTGGGGGGACACCATATATTTT. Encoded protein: CASSLDWGDTIYF.

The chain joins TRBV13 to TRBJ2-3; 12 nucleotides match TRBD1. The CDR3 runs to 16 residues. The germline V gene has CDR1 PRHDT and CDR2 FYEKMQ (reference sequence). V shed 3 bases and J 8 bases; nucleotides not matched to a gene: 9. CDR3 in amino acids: CASSFGTGGEGTTQYF. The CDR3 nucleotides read TGTGCCAGCAGCTTTGGGACAGGGGGCGAAGGGACTACGCAGTATTTT.

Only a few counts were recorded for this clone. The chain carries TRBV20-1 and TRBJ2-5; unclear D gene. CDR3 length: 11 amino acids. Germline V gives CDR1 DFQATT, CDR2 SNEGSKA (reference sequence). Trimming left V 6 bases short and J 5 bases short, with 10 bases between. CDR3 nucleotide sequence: TGCAGTGCCACCAGTCTCGAGACCCAGTACTTC. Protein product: CSATSLETQYF.

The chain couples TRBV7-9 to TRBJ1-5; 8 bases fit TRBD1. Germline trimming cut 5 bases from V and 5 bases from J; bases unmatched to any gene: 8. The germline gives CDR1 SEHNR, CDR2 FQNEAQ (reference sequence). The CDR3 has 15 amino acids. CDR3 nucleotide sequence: TGTGCCAGCAGCCCAGGACAGGGTCCAGATCAGCCCCAGCATTTT. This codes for CASSPGQGPDQPQHF.

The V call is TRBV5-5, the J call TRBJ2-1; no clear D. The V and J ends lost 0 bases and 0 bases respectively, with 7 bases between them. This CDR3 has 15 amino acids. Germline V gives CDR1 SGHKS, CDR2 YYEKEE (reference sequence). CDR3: CASSLEPVSYNEQFF. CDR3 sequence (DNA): TGTGCCAGCAGCTTGGAGCCCGTCTCCTACAATGAGCAGTTCTTC.

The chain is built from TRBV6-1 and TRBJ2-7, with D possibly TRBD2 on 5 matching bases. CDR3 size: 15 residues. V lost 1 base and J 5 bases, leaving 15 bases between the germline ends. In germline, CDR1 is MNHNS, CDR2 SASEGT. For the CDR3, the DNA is TGTGCCAGCAGTGAAGGTCCCTGGAGGTGGGACGAGCAGTACTTC. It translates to CASSEGPWRWDEQYF.

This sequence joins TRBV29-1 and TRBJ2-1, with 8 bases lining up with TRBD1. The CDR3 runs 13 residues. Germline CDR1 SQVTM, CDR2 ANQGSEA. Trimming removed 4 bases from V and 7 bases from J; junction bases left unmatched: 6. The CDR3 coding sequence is TGCAGCGTTGGACCCAGGACAGGGAATGAGCAGTTCTTC. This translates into CSVGPRTGNEQFF.

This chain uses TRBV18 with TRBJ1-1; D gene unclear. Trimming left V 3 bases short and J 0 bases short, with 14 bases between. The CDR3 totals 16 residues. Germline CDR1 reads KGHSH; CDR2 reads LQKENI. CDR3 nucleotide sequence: TGTGCCAGCTCACCTGACCGTGGCGGGATGAACACTGAAGCTTTCTTT. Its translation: CASSPDRGGMNTEAFF.

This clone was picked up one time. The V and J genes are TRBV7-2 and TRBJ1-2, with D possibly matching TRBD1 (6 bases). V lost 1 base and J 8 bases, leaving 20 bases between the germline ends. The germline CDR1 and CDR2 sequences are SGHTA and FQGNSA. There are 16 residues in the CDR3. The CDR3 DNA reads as TGTGCCAGCAGCTTAGACCCCAGGGGCTGGAAACGGGGCTACACCTTC. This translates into CASSLDPRGWKRGYTF.

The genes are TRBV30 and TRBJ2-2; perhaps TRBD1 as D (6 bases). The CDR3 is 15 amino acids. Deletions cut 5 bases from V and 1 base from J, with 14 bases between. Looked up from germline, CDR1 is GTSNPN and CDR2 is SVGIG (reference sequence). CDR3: CAWVQRTENTGELFF. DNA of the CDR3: TGTGCCTGGGTCCAAAGGACAGAGAACACCGGGGAGCTGTTTTTT. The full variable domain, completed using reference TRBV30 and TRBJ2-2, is SQTIHQWPATLVQPVGSPLSLECTVEGTSNPNLYWYRQAAGRGLQLLFYSVGIGQISSEVPQNLSASRPQDRQFILSSKKLLLSDSGFYLCAWVQRTENTGELFFGEGSRLTVL.

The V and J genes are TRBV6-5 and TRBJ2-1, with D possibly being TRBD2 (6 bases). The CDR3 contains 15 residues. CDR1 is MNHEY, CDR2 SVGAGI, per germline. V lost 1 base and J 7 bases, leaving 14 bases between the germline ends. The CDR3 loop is CASSYYAGTPNEQFF. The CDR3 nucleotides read TGTGCCAGCAGTTACTACGCCGGGACTCCGAATGAGCAGTTCTTC.

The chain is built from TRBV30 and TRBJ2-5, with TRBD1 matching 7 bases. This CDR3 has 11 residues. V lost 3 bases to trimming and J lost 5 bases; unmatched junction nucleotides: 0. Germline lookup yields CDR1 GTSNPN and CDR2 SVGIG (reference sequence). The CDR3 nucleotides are TGTGCCTGGAGCAGGGGGGAGACCCAGTACTTC. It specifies CAWSRGETQYF.

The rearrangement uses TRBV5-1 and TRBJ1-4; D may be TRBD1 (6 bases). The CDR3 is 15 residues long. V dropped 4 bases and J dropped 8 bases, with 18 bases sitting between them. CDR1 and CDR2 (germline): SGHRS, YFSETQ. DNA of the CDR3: TGCGCCAGCAGCCGTGTTTCGGGGGGCGCAGAAAAACTGTTTTTT. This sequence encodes CASSRVSGGAEKLFF.

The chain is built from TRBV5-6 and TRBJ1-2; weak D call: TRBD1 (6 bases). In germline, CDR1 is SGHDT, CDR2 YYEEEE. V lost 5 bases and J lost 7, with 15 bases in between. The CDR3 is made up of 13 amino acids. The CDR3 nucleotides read TGTGCCAGCAGACTCGGGGGGCTTGGTGGCTACACCTTC. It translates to CASRLGGLGGYTF.

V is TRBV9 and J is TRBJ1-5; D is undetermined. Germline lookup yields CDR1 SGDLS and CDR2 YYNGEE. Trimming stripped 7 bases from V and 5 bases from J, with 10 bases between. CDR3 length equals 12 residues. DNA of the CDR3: TGTGCCAGCCGTTGGGAGTATCAGCCCCAGCATTTT. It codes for CASRWEYQPQHF.

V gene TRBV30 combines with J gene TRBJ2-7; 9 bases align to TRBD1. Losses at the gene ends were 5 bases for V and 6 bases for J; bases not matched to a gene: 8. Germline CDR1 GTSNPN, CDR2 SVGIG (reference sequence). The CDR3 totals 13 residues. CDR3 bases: TGTGCCTGGGCCGGGACAGGGACCCTCGAGCAGTACTTC. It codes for CAWAGTGTLEQYF.

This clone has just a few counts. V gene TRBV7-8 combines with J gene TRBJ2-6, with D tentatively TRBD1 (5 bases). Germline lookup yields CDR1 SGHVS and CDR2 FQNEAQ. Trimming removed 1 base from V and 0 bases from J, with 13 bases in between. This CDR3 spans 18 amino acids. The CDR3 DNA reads TGTGCCAGCAGCTTAGTATACGAAGGGGACTCTGGGGCCAACGTCCTGACTTTC. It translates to CASSLVYEGDSGANVLTF.

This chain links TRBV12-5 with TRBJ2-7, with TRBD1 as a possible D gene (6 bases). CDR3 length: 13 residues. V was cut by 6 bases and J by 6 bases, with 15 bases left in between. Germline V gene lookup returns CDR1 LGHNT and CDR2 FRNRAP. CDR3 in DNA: TGTGCTAGTGGACGGGCAGGGGTGGCCGAGCAGTACTTC. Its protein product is CASGRAGVAEQYF.

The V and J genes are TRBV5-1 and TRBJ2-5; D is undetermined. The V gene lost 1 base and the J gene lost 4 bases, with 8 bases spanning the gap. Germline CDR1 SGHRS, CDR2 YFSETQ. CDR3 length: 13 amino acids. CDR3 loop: CASSLPSRETQYF. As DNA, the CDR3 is TGCGCCAGCAGCTTGCCCTCGAGAGAGACCCAGTACTTC. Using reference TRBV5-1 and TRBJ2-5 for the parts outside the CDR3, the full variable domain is KAGVTQTPRYLIKTRGQQVTLSCSPISGHRSVSWYQQTPGQGLQFLFEYFSETQRNKGNFPGRFSGRQFSNSRSEMNVSTLELGDSALYLCASSLPSRETQYFGPGTRLLVL.

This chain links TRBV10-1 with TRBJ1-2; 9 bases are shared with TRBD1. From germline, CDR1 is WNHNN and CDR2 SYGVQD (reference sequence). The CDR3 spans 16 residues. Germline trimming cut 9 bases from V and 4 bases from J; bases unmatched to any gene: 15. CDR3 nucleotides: TGCGCCAGACAGTCGGGGTACGGGACAGGGCCCTATGGCTACACCTTC. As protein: CARQSGYGTGPYGYTF.

The CDR3 is CASSPNRGVGGYTF. The CDR3 DNA reads as TGTGCCAGCAGTCCCAACAGGGGCGTAGGTGGCTACACCTTC. The J gene is TRBJ1-2, the V gene TRBV6-5, with 7 bases identical to TRBD1. The CDR3 spans 14 residues. V was clipped by 5 bases and J by 7 bases; unmatched bases: 10. Germline loops: CDR1 MNHEY, CDR2 SVGAGI.

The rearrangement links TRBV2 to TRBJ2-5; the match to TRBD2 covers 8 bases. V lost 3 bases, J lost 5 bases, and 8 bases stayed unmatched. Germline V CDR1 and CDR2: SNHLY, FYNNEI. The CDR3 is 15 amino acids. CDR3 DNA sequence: TGTGCCAGCAGTGATTCGGGGGGGGCCAAGGAGACCCAGTACTTC. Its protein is CASSDSGGAKETQYF.

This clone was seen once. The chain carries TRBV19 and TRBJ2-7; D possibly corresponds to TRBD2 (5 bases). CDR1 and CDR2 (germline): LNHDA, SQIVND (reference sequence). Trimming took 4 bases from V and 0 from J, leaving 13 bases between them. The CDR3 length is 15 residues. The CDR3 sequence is CASSRGGLNSYEQYF. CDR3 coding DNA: TGTGCCAGTAGTAGGGGTGGACTGAACTCCTACGAGCAGTACTTC. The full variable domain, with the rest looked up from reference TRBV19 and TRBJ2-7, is DGGITQSPKYLFRKEGQNVTLSCEQNLNHDAMYWYRQDPGQGLRLIYYSQIVNDFQKGDIAEGYSVSREKKESFPLTVTSAQKNPTAFYLCASSRGGLNSYEQYFGPGTRLTVT.

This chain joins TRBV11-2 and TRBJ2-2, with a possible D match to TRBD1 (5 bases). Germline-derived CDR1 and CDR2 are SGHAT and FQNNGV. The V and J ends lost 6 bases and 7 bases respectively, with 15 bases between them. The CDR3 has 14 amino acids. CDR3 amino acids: CASRQGHNHGELFF. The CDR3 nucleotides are TGTGCCAGCAGACAAGGACACAATCACGGGGAGCTGTTTTTT. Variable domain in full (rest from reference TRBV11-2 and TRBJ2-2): EAGVAQSPRYKIIEKRQSVAFWCNPISGHATLYWYQQILGQGPKLLIQFQNNGVVDDSQLPKDRFSAERLKGVDSTLKIQPAKLEDSAVYLCASRQGHNHGELFFGEGSRLTVL.

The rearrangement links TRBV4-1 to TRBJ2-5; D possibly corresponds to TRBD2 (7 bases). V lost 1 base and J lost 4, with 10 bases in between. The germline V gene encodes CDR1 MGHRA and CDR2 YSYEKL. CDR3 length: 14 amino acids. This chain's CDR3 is CASSQAGGLETQYF. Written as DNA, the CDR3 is TGCGCCAGCAGCCAAGCGGGGGGCCTAGAGACCCAGTACTTC.

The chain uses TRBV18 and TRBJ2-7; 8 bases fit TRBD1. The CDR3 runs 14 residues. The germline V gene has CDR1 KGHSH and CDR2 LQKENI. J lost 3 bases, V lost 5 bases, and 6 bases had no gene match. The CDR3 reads CASSERQGIYEQYF. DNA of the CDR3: TGTGCCAGCTCAGAACGACAGGGGATCTACGAGCAGTACTTC.

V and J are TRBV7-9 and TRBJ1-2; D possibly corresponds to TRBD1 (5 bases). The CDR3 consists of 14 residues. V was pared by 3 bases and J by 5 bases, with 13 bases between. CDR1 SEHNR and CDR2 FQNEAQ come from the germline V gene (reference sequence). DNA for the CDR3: TGTGCCAGCAGCTTGGTAGGGGATGGGTATGGCTACACCTTC. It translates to CASSLVGDGYGYTF.